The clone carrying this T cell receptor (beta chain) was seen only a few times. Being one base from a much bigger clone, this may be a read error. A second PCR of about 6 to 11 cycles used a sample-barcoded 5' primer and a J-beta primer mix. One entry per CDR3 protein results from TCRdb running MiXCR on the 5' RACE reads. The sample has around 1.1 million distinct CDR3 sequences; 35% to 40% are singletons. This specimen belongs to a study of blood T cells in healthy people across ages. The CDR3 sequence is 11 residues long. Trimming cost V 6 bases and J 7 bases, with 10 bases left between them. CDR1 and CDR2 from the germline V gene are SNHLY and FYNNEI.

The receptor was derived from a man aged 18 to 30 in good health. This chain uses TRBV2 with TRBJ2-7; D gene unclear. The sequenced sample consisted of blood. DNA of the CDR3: TGTGCCAGCAGACTGGACGGAGAGCAGTACTTC. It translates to CASRLDGEQYF.